This T cell receptor beta chain was observed in a study of CD8+ T cells in alopecia areata (dated by TCRdb to between 2018 and 2020). Concerning the study at large: In both human patients and the C3H/HeJ mouse model, the study applied high-throughput TCRbeta sequencing to look at T cell clonal expansion in alopecia areata. immunoSEQ multiplex PCR using 35 Vbeta forward primers and 13 Jbeta reverse primers was used to amplify TCRbeta CDR3 regions. RNA came from the PAXgene miRNA kit for fixed scalp, the miRNeasy kit for PBMCs, and the RNeasy kit for mouse skin. Scalp clonality was compared across normal scalp (n=4), patchy alopecia areata scalp (n=8), and alopecia totalis/universalis scalp (n=8). Human TCRbeta sequencing covered scalp tissue and sorted CD4+ and CD8+ peripheral blood T cells from patchy and totalis/universalis alopecia areata patients and healthy controls.

The library was built by means of the immunoSEQ multiplex PCR assay. For TCR sequencing, RNA was extracted from every sample and reverse transcribed into cDNA to serve as template. First-strand cDNA was synthesized using SuperScript III with a 2:1 mix of oligo-dT and random hexamers. Amplification bias was assessed with a synthetic immune receptor repertoire, and residual bias was removed computationally. In the paper's pipeline: After raw reads were preprocessed to remove errors, the CDR3 was defined following IMGT conventions as running from the conserved cysteine to phenylalanine. Clonality was calculated as 1 minus Shannon entropy normalized by log2 of the number of productive unique TCRs. CD4 or CD8 identity of scalp clones was inferred by cross-referencing scalp TCRbeta sequences with sorted blood CD4 and CD8 repertoires. TCRdb's version of the immuneACCESS table is confined to in-frame rearrangements and falls short of the full clone set. An unresolved V gene accounts for under half of the shortfall where checked; the remainder is of unknown origin. The DNA gave D and trimming, while V, J and clone size come from that table. Counted in this sample were approximately 120,000 clones; 40% to 55% of them appeared once. Over 9.5% of the sample rests with the top ten.

On this clone: Its specific antigen is unknown. No much larger clone is present one base from it, and per-base qualities are unavailable.

From its cysteine to its phenylalanine, the CDR3 spans 13 amino acids. The entry retains the CDR3 DNA only, 39 bases that are in frame from base 1. For CDR1 and CDR2, the germline V gene (reference sequence) lists GTSNPN and SVGIG. V drops 0 bases and J drops 2 bases, leaving 7 bases in between. Peripheral blood and lesional scalp punch biopsies were obtained from patients with alopecia areata. PBMCs were isolated by density centrifugation and stained for CD3, CD4 and CD8, and CD4+ and CD8+ T cells were sorted on a FACSAria. As part of a multicenter biomarker study, untreated alopecia areata patients were recruited. In four to six patients from the biomarker study, blood CD8+ T cells were sorted further into NKG2D-low and NKG2D-high fractions. Paper-wide results and their limitations: Shared TCR sequences between patients were less evident than in mice, which may be partly attributable to HLA diversity in the patient population. Resident alphabeta T cells in normal human skin are also sequenced, complicating scalp TCR repertoire analysis, unlike mouse skin dominated by gammadelta T cells. Compared with normal scalp, lesional scalp had higher clonality and more expanded CD8+ clones, particularly in alopecia totalis/universalis, a pattern that suggests antigenic drive.

The V and J segments used are TRBV30 and TRBJ1-2; TRBD1 could be the D gene, as 5 bases match. Input material: NKG2D-low CD8+ T cells sorted from blood. The sample's cell subset or site, from its label and the paper: sorted CD8+ NKG2D-low blood T cells. The clonotype comes from a human donor with alopecia areata. The nucleotides are TGTGCCTGGAGTGTAGAGGGGAACTATGGCTACACCTTC. Its translation reads: CAWSVEGNYGYTF.